This TCR beta chain derives from a study of cytomegalovirus exposure and HLA in healthy donors. Study-wide results and limits: In a later analysis, CMV-associated beta chains were mostly HLA-associated, it appeared. It was only CMV serostatus that was available as immune exposure information. Presence/absence analyses assumed roughly uniform sequencing depth across donors, which may not hold.

Primers: 60 Vbeta forward and 13 Jbeta reverse. Assay used: immunoSEQ multiplex PCR; TCRdb lists only in-frame clones, some missing. The profile shows 110,000 to 150,000 clones, over 65% of them singletons. This clone was observed a few times. The antigen remains unidentified. CDR1 is SEHNR and CDR2 is FQNEAQ in the germline V gene (reference sequence). The CDR3 sequence is 14 residues long. Trimming at V came to 3 bases and at J to 5 bases, leaving 1 base not matched to a gene. At the time of sampling, donors were nominally healthy, though unrecorded immune exposures were likely. The rearrangement links TRBV7-9 to TRBJ2-7, with 13 bases lining up with TRBD2. The sequence was obtained from a young man in good health and CMV-seropositive. The specimen sequenced was PBMCs. CDR3 region: CASSLTSGRNEQYF. The DNA of the CDR3 is TGTGCCAGCAGCTTGACTAGCGGGAGGAACGAGCAGTACTTC.